This entry lists 16 T cell receptor beta chains sequenced from one sample in a study of cytomegalovirus exposure and HLA in healthy donors. The protocol was immunoSEQ multiplex PCR, while the TCRdb copy is restricted to in-frame clones and leaves out a portion. Of about 260,000 clones listed, about 92% are singletons. Material: PBMCs. All receptors derive from a woman aged 25-40 years in good health and CMV-seronegative.

This clone was detected only a few times. The chain joins TRBV6-1 to TRBJ2-5, with TRBD1 as a possible D gene (5 bases). The CDR3 spans 17 residues. Trimming cost V 0 bases and J 3 bases, with 17 bases left between them. Germline lookup yields CDR1 MNHNS and CDR2 SASEGT. CDR3 sequence reads: CASSEAYAGWGEETQYF. CDR3 DNA: TGTGCCAGCAGTGAAGCCTATGCAGGGTGGGGCGAAGAGACCCAGTACTTC.

This chain links TRBV6-5 with TRBJ2-1; no definite D call. Germline V lookup: CDR1 MNHEY, CDR2 SVGAGI. The CDR3 runs to 13 residues. V lost 0 bases and J 4 bases, leaving 4 bases between the germline ends. The CDR3 DNA follows: TGTGCCAGCAGTTACTCCGAATACAATGAGCAGTTCTTC. It yields the protein CASSYSEYNEQFF.

The chain employs TRBV19 and TRBJ2-7; TRBD2 matches at 16 bases. Germline V gene data show CDR1 as LNHDA and CDR2 as SQIVND (reference sequence). The CDR3 has 16 residues. J lost 7 bases, V lost 5 bases, and 8 bases had no gene match. This CDR3 is CASSFTGTSGRVEQYF. The CDR3, as DNA: TGTGCCAGTAGTTTTACCGGGACTAGCGGGAGGGTTGAGCAGTACTTC.

The chain joins TRBV7-2 to TRBJ2-7; perhaps D is TRBD1 or TRBD2 (6 bases each). Germline V gene data show CDR1 as SGHTA and CDR2 as FQGNSA. The CDR3 has 16 residues. Trimming took 6 bases from V and 2 from J, leaving 20 bases between them. Here the CDR3 DNA reads TGTGCCAGCAGTCTTAGAGGGGGGTTGGAGACCTACGAGCAGTACTTC. Amino acid sequence: CASSLRGGLETYEQYF.

The V and J genes are TRBV7-6 and TRBJ2-5; perhaps D is TRBD1 or TRBD2 (5 bases each). CDR1 SGHVS and CDR2 FNYEAQ come from the germline V gene. Trimming left V 4 bases short and J 4 bases short, with 16 bases between. This CDR3 has 15 residues. CDR3: CASSSGAGTGETQYF. CDR3 sequence (DNA): TGTGCCAGCAGCTCCGGCGCAGGGACGGGAGAGACCCAGTACTTC.

This sequence joins TRBV4-2 and TRBJ2-7, with D maybe TRBD2 (6 bases). V lost 1 base to trimming and J lost 4 bases, with 23 bases between them. Per germline, CDR1 LGHNA and CDR2 YNFKEQ. The CDR3 totals 18 residues. CDR3 sequence (DNA): TGTGCCAGCAGCCAAGGGGCGGGGAGCGCCAGTTTCATATACGAGCAGTACTTC. It encodes CASSQGAGSASFIYEQYF.

The chain combines TRBV18 with TRBJ2-1; possibly TRBD1 for D (5 bases). Looked up from germline, CDR1 is KGHSH and CDR2 is LQKENI. V was trimmed by 3 bases and J by 7 bases, leaving 13 bases between them. This CDR3 is 14 amino acids long. In nucleotides, the CDR3 is TGTGCCAGCTCACCGATAGGACAACGGAATGAGCAGTTCTTC. It is translated as CASSPIGQRNEQFF. Supplemented by reference TRBV18 and TRBJ2-1, the full variable domain reads NAGVMQNPRHLVRRRGQEARLRCSPMKGHSHVYWYRQLPEEGLKFMVYLQKENIIDESGMPKERFSAEFPKEGPSILRIQQVVRGDSAAYFCASSPIGQRNEQFFGPGTRLTVL.

The chain carries TRBV6-1 and TRBJ1-5; TRBD1 might be the D (5 bases). Per the germline V gene, CDR1 is MNHNS and CDR2 is SASEGT. V was trimmed by 4 bases and J by 10 bases, leaving 17 bases between them. The CDR3 has 14 residues. CDR3 region: CASSVYRSKSPQHF. CDR3 nucleotide sequence: TGTGCCAGCAGTGTGTACAGGTCCAAATCTCCCCAGCATTTT.

The V gene is TRBV27, the J gene TRBJ2-7; the match to TRBD2 covers 9 bases. Germline CDR1 is MNHEY and CDR2 is SMNVEV (reference sequence). The CDR3 length is 13 residues. The J segment lost 2 bases and the V segment lost 8 bases, leaving 4 bases of the junction unmatched. The CDR3 DNA sequence: TGTGCCAGCGGGGCGGGAGGGCCCTACGAGCAGTACTTC. Amino acid sequence: CASGAGGPYEQYF.

About this clone: Other DNA sequences from this sample encode an identical CDR3 as well. CDR3 protein: CASSLQGMNTEAFF. In nucleotides, the CDR3 is TGTGCCAGCAGTTTACAGGGGATGAACACTGAAGCTTTCTTT. The chain carries TRBV28 and TRBJ1-1; D might be TRBD1 (6 bases). The length of the CDR3 is 14 residues. The V gene's germline CDR1 is MDHEN and CDR2 SYDVKM. Trimming cost V 2 bases and J 0 bases, with 7 bases left between them.

The gene calls are TRBV29-1 and TRBJ2-7; 8 nucleotides match TRBD1. The CDR3 runs to 14 residues. Germline lookup yields CDR1 SQVTM and CDR2 ANQGSEA. J gave up 4 bases and V 0 bases, and 5 bases lay outside the gene matches. The CDR3 sequence is CSVEDLGQGYEQYF. In DNA form, the CDR3 reads TGCAGCGTTGAAGATCTAGGACAGGGTTACGAGCAGTACTTC.

The V gene is TRBV29-1, the J gene TRBJ2-1; the D is unclear. CDR1 is SQVTM, CDR2 ANQGSEA, per germline. The CDR3 spans 12 residues. V was clipped by 4 bases and J by 1 base, with 5 bases between them. CDR3 protein: CSVVWSYNEQFF. The CDR3 DNA follows: TGCAGCGTTGTCTGGTCCTACAATGAGCAGTTCTTC.

The chain joins TRBV4-2 to TRBJ2-1; TRBD2 might be the D (6 bases). The ends were cut back, 0 bases at V and 6 bases at J, with 12 bases in the middle. Looked up from germline, CDR1 is LGHNA and CDR2 is YNFKEQ. The CDR3 totals 15 residues. CDR3 sequence reads: CASSQDLEGVNEQFF. CDR3 in DNA: TGTGCCAGCAGCCAAGATCTGGAGGGAGTCAATGAGCAGTTCTTC.

The chain couples TRBV7-8 to TRBJ2-1; a weak D match, TRBD1 (6 bases). The CDR3 spans 14 residues. Germline CDR1 reads SGHVS; CDR2 reads FQNEAQ. Trimming took 5 bases from V and 1 from J, leaving 9 bases between them. The CDR3 loop is CASSQTGSYNEQFF. CDR3 sequence (DNA): TGTGCCAGCAGCCAAACAGGGTCCTACAATGAGCAGTTCTTC.

This chain links TRBV20-1 with TRBJ1-1; unclear D gene. This CDR3 spans 10 amino acids. With 3 bases removed from V and 8 bases from J, the gap between germline ends came to 7 bases. Germline CDR1 and CDR2: DFQATT and SNEGSKA (reference sequence). The CDR3 protein is CSASFSEAFF. CDR3 DNA: TGCAGTGCTAGTTTCAGCGAAGCTTTCTTT.

This sequence joins TRBV18 and TRBJ1-1; 10 positions match TRBD1. The ends lost 1 base at V and 0 bases at J; junction bases unmatched: 2. From germline, CDR1 is KGHSH and CDR2 LQKENI. CDR3 length: 16 residues. CDR3 residues: CASSPQGQGMNTEAFF. Here the CDR3 DNA reads TGTGCCAGCTCACCACAGGGACAGGGGATGAACACTGAAGCTTTCTTT.